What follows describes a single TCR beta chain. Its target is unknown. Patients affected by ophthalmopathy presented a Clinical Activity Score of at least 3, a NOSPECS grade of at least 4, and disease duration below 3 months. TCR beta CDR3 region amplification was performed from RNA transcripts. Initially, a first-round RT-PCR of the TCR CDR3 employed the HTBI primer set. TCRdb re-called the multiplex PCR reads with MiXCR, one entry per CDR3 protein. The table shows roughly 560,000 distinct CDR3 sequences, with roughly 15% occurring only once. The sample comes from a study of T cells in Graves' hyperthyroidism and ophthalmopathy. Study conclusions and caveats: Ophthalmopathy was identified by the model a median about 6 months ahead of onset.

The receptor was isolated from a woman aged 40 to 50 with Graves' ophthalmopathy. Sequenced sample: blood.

CDR3 region: CASSYGPTKETQYF. Written as DNA, the CDR3 is TGTGCCAGCAGTTACGGTCCTACTAAAGAGACCCAGTACTTC. The chain combines TRBV6-2 or TRBV6-3 with TRBJ2-5, with D unresolved. Trimming cost V 2 bases and J 3 bases, with 10 bases left between them. The CDR3 sequence is 14 residues long. The germline gives CDR1 MNHEY, CDR2 SVGEGT.